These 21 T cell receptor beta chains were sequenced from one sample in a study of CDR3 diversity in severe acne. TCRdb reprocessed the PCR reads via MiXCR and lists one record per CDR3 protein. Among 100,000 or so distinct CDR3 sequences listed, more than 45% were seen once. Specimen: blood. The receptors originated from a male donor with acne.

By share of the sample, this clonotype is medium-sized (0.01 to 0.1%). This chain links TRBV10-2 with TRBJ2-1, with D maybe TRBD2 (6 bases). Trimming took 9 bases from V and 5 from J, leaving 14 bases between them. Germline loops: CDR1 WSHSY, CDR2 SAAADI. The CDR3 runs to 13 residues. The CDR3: CASGRRTDNEQFF. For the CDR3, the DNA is TGCGCCAGTGGGAGGCGGACCGACAATGAGCAGTTCTTC.

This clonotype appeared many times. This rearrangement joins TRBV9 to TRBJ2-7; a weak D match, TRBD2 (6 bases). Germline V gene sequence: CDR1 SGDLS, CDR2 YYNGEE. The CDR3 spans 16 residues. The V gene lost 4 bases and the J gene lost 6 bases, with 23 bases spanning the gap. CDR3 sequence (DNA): TGTGCCAGCAGCCCGGGGGAAGCGGCCGGTGCGATCGAGCAGTACTTC. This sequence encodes CASSPGEAAGAIEQYF. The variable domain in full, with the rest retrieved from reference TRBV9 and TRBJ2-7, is DSGVTQTPKHLITATGQRVTLRCSPRSGDLSVYWYQQSLDQGLQFLIQYYNGEERAKGNILERFSAQQFPDLHSELNLSSLELGDSALYFCASSPGEAAGAIEQYFGPGTRLTVT.

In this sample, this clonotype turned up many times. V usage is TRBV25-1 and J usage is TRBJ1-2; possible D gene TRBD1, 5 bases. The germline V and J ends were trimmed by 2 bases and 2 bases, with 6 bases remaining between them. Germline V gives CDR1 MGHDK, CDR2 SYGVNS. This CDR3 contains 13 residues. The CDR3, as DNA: TGTGCCAGCAGTGAACAGGGCAACTATGGCTACACCTTC. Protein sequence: CASSEQGNYGYTF.

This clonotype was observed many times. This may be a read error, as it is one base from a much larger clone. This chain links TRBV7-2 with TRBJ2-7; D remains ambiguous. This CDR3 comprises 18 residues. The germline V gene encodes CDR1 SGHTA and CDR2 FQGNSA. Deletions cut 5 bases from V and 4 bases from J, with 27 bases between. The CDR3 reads CASSDLFGYTDFEYEQYF. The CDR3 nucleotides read TGTGCCAGCAGCGATCTATTCGGGTACACAGATTTCGAGTACGAGCAGTACTTC.

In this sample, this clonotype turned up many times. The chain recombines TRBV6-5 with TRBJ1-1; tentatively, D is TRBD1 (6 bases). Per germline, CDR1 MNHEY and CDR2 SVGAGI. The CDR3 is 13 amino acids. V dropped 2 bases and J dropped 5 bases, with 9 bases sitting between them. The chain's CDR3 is CASSYGGPTEAFF. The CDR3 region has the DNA TGTGCCAGCAGTTACGGGGGGCCTACTGAAGCTTTCTTT.

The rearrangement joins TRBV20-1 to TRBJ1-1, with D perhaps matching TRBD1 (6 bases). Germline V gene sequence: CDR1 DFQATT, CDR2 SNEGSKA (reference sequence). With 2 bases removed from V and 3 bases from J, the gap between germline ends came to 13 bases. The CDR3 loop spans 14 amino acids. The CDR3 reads CSARQGRTDTEAFF. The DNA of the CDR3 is TGCAGTGCTAGACAGGGGCGTACGGACACTGAAGCTTTCTTT.

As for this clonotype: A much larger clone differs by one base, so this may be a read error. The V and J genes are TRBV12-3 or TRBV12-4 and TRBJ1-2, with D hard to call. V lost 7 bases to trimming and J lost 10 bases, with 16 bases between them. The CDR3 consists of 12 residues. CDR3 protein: CASNLSPNAYTF. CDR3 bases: TGTGCCAGCAACCTTAGTCCAAACGCCTACACCTTC.

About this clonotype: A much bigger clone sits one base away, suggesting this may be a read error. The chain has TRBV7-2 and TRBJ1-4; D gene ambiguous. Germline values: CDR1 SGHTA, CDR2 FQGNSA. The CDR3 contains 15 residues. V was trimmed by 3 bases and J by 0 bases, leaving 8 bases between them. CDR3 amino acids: CASSLDRATNEKLFF. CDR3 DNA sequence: TGTGCCAGCAGCTTGGATCGAGCAACTAATGAAAAACTGTTTTTT.

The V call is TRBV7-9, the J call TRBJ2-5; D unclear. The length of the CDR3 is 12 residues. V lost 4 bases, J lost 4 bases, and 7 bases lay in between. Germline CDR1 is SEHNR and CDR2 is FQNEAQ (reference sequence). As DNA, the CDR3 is TGTGCCAGCAGCTGGCTGGGAGAGACCCAGTACTTC. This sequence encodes CASSWLGETQYF.

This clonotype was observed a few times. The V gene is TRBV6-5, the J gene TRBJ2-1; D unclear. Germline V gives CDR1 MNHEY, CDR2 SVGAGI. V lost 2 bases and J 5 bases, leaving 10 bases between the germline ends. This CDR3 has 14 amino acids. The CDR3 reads CASSYEAWDNEQFF. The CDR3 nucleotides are TGTGCCAGCAGTTACGAAGCTTGGGACAATGAGCAGTTCTTC.

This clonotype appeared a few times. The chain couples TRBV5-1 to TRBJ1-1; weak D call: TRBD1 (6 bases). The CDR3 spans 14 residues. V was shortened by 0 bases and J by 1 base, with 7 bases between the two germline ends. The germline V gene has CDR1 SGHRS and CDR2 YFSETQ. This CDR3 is CASSLARGNTEAFF. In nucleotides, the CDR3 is TGCGCCAGCAGCTTGGCCAGGGGGAACACTGAAGCTTTCTTT.

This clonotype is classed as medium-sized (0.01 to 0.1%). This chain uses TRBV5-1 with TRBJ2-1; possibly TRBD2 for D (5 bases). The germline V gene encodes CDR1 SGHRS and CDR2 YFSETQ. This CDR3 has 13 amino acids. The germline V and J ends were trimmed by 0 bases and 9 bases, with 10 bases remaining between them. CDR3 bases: TGCGCCAGCAGCTTGGATGTGAGGGTTGAGCAGTTCTTC. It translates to CASSLDVRVEQFF.

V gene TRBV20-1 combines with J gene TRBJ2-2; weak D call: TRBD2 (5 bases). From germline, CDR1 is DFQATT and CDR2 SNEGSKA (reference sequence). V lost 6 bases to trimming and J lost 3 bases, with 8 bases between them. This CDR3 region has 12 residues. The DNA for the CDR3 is TGCAGTGCCTTGCGGGACACCGGGGAGCTGTTTTTT. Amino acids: CSALRDTGELFF.

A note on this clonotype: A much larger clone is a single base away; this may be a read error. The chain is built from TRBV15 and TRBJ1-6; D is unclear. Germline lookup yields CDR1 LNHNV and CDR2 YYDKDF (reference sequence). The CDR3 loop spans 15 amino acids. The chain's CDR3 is CATSGDGASGSPLHF. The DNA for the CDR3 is TGTGCCACCAGCGGAGATGGCGCCTCCGGCTCACCCCTCCACTTT. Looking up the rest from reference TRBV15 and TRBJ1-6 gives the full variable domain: DAMVIQNPRYQVTQFGKPVTLSCSQTLNHNVMYWYQQKSSQAPKLLFHYYDKDFNNEADTPDNFQSRRPNTSFCFLDIRSPGLGDTAMYLCATSGDGASGSPLHFGNGTRLTVT.

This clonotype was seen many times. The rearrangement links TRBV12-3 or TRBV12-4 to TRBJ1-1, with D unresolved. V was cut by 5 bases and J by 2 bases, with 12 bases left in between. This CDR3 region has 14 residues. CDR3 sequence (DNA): TGTGCCAGCAGTACCAATCCAGATAACACTGAAGCTTTCTTT. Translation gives CASSTNPDNTEAFF.

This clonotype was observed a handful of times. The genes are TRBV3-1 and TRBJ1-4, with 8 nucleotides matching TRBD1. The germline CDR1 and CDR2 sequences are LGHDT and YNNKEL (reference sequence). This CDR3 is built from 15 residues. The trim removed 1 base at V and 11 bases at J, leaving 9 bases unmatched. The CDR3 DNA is TGTGCCAGCAGCCAAGCTAGTCAGGGGGCGCGTAAACTGTTTTTT. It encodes CASSQASQGARKLFF. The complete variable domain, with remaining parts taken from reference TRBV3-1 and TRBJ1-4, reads DTAVSQTPKYLVTQMGNDKSIKCEQNLGHDTMYWYKQDSKKFLKIMFSYNNKELIINETVPNRFSPKSPDKAHLNLHINSLELGDSAVYFCASSQASQGARKLFFGSGTQLSVL.

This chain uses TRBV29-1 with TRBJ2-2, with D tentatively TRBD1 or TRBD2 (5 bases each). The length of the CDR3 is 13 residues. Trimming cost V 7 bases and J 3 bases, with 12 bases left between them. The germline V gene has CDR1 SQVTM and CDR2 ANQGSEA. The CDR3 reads CSAPRGDTGELFF. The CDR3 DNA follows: TGCAGCGCGCCCCGGGGCGACACCGGGGAGCTGTTTTTT.

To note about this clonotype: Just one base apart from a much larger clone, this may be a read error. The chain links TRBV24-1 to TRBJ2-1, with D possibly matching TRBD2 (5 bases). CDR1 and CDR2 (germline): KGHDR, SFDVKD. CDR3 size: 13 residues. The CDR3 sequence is CATSDFGSYERFF. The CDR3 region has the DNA TGTGCCACCAGTGATTTCGGTAGCTATGAGCGGTTTTTC.

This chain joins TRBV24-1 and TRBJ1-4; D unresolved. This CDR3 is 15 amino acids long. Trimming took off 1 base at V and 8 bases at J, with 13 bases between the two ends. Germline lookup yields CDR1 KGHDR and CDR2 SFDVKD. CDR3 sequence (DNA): TGTGCCACCAGTGATTTCGAGGACGGGCGGGAAAAACTGTTTTTT. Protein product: CATSDFEDGREKLFF.

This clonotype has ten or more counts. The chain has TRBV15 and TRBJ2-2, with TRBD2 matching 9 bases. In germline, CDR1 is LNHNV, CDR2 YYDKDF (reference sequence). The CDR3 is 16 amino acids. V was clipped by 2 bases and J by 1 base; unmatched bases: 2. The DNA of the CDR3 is TGTGCCACCAGCAGACCGACTAGCGGGAACACCGGGGAGCTGTTTTTT. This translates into CATSRPTSGNTGELFF.

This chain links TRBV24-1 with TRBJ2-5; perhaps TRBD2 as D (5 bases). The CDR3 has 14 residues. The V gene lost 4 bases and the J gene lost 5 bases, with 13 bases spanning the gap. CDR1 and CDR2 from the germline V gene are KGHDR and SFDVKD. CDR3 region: CATSEPGIGETQYF. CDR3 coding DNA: TGTGCCACCAGTGAACCCGGGATTGGGGAGACCCAGTACTTC.